The clone carrying this T cell receptor beta chain was seen ten or more times. There are 13 residues in the CDR3. Trimming stripped 2 bases from V and 1 base from J, with 5 bases between. Germline-derived CDR1 and CDR2 are SGHTA and FQGNSA. This entry belongs to a study of T cells after yellow fever vaccination. Making TCR cDNA involved 5'RACE template switching, which added UMIs and a universal primer site. TCRdb passed the 5' RACE reads through MiXCR, listing each CDR3 protein once. Of some 350,000 distinct CDR3 sequences listed, 8.5% to 9% are singletons. This TCR came from a man younger than 35 who received the YFV17D yellow fever vaccine. Sample: PBMCs, taken on the day of the first yellow fever vaccination. This chain uses TRBV7-2 with TRBJ1-1, with D uncertain. CDR3 residues: CASSLMGNTEAFF. CDR3 nucleotides: TGTGCCAGCAGCTTAATGGGGAACACTGAAGCTTTCTTT.